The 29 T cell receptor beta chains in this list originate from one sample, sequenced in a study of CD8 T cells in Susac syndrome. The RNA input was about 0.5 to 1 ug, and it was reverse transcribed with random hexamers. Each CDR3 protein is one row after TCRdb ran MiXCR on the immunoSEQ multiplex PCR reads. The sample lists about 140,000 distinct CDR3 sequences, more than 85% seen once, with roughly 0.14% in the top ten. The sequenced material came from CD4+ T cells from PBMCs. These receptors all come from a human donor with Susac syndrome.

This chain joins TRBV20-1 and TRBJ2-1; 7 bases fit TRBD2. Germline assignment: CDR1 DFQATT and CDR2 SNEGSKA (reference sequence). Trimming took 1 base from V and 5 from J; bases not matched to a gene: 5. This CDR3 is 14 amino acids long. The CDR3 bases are TGCAGTGCTAGAGTGGGAGGGAGGAACAATGAGCAGTTCTTC. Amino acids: CSARVGGRNNEQFF.

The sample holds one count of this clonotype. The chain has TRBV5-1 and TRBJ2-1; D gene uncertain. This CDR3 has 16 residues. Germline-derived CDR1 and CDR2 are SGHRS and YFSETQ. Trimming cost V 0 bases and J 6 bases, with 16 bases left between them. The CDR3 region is CASSLAPVMGPNEQFF. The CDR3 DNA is TGCGCCAGCAGCTTGGCCCCGGTCATGGGTCCCAATGAGCAGTTCTTC.

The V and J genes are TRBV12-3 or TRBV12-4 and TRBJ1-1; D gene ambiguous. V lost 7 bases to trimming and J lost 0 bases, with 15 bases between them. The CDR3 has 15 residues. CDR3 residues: CASTLTETMNTEAFF. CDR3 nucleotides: TGTGCCAGCACCCTAACAGAGACCATGAACACTGAAGCTTTCTTT.

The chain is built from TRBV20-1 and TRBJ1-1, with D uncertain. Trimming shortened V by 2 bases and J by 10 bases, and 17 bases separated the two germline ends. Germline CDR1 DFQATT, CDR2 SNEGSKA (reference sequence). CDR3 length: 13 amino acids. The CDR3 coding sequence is TGCAGTGCTAGATCCGGCCCGGCGAAGGGAGCTTTCTTT. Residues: CSARSGPAKGAFF.

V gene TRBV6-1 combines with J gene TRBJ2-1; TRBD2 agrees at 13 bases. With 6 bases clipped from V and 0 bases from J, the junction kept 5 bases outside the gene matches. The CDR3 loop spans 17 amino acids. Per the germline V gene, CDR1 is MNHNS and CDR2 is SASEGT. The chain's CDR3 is CASRGLAGVSSYNEQFF. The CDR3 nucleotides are TGTGCCAGCAGAGGACTAGCGGGAGTGAGCTCCTACAATGAGCAGTTCTTC.

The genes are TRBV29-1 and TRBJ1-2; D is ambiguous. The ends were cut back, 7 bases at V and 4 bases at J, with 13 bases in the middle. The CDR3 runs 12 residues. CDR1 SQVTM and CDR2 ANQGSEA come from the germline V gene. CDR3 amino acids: CSASGRLYGYTF. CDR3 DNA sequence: TGCAGCGCCTCCGGGAGACTCTATGGCTACACCTTC.

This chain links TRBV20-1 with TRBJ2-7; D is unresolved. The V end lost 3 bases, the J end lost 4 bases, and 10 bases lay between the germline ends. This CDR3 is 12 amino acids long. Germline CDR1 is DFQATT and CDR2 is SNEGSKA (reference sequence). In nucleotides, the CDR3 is TGCAGTGCTAGGCCAGACGGGTACGAGCAGTACTTC. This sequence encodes CSARPDGYEQYF.

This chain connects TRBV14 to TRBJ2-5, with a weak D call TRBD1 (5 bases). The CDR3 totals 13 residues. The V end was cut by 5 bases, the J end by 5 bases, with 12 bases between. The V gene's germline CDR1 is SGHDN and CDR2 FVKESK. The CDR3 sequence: CASSKARVETQYF. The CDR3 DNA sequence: TGTGCCAGCAGCAAGGCCAGGGTGGAGACCCAGTACTTC.

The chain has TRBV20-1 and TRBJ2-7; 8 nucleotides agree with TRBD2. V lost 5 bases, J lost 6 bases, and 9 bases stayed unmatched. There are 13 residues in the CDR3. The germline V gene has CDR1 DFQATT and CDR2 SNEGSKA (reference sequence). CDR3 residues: CSAFSGGMGEQYF. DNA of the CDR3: TGCAGTGCTTTCTCGGGAGGGATGGGCGAGCAGTACTTC.

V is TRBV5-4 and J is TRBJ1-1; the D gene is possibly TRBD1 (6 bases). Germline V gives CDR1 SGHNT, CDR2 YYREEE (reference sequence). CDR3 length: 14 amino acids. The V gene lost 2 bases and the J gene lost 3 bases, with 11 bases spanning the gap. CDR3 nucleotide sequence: TGTGCCAGCAGCTTATACAGGGACGACACTGAAGCTTTCTTT. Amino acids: CASSLYRDDTEAFF.

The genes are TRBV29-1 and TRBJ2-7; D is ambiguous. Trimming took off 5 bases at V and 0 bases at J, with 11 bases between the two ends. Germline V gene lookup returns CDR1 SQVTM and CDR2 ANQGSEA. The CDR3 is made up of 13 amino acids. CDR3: CSVSRKASYEQYF. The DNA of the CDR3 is TGCAGCGTTTCCCGGAAGGCCTCCTACGAGCAGTACTTC.

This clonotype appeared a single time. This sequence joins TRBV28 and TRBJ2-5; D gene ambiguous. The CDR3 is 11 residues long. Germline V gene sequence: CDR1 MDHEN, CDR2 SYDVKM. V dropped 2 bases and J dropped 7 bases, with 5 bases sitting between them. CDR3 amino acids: CASSLDGTQYF. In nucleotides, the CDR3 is TGTGCCAGCAGTTTAGACGGGACCCAGTACTTC.

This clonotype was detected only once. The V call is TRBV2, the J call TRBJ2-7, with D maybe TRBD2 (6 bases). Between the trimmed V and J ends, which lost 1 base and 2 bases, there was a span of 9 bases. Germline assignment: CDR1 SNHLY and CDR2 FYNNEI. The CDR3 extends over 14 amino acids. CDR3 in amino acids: CASSEGLVTYEQYF. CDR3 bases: TGTGCCAGCAGTGAAGGACTAGTAACCTACGAGCAGTACTTC.

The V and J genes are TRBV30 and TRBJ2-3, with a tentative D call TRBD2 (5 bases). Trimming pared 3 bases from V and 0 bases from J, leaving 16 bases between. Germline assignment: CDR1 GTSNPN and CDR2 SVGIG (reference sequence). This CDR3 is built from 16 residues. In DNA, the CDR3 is TGTGCCTGGAGACCGGGATTCGAGATTAGCACAGATACGCAGTATTTT. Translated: CAWRPGFEISTDTQYF.

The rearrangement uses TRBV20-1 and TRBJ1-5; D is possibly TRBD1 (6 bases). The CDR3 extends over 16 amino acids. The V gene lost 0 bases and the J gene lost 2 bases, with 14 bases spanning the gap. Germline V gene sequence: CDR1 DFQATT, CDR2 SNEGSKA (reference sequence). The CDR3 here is CSARDAGGAGNQPQHF. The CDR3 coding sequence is TGCAGTGCTAGAGATGCCGGGGGGGCGGGCAATCAGCCCCAGCATTTT.

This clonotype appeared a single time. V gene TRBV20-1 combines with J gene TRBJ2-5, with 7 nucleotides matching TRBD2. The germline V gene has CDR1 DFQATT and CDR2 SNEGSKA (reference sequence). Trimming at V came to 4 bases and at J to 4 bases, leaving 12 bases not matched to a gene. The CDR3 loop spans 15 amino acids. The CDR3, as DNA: TGCAGTGCTAAGGACTCTGGGAGGGGAGGAGAGACCCAGTACTTC. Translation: CSAKDSGRGGETQYF.

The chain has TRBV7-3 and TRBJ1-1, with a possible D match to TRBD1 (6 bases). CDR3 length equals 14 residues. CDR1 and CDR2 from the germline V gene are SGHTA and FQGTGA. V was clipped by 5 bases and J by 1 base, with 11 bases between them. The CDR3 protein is CASSAQGSNTEAFF. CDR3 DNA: TGTGCCAGCAGCGCACAGGGTTCGAACACTGAAGCTTTCTTT.

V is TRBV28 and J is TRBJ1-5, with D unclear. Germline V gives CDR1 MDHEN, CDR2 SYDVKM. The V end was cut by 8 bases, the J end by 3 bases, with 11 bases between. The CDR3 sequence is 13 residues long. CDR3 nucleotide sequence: TGTGCCAGCGTTACGGGCTACAATCAGCCCCAGCATTTT. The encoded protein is CASVTGYNQPQHF.

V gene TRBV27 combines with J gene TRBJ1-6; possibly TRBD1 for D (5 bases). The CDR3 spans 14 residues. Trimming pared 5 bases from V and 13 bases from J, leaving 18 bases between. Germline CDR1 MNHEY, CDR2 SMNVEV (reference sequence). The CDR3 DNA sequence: TGTGCCAGCAGTCCCCTCGGGGGGTCAAGGCCCCTCCACTTT. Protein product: CASSPLGGSRPLHF.

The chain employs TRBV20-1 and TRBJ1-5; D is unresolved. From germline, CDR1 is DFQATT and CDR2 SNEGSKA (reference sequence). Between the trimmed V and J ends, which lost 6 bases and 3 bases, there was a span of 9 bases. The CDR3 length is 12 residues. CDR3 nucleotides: TGCAGTGCCACGGGCCTCAATCAGCCCCAGCATTTT. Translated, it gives CSATGLNQPQHF.

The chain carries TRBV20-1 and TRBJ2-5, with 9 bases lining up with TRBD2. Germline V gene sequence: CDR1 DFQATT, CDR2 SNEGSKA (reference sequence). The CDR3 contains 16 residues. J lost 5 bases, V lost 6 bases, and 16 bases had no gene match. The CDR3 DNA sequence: TGCAGTGCCCAACCGCGGGGGGGCCCTTTTGGGGAGACCCAGTACTTC. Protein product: CSAQPRGGPFGETQYF.

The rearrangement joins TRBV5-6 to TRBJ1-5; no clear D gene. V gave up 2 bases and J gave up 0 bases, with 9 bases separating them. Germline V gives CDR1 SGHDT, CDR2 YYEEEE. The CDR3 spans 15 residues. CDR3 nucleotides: TGTGCCAGCAGCTTCGCCCCCGATAGCAATCAGCCCCAGCATTTT. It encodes CASSFAPDSNQPQHF.

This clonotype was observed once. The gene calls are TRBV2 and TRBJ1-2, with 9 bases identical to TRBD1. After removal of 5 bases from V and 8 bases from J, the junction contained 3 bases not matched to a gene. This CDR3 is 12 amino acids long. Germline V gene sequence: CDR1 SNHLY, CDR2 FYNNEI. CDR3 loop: CASSYRGRGYTF. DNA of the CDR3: TGTGCCAGCAGTTACAGGGGGCGCGGCTACACCTTC.

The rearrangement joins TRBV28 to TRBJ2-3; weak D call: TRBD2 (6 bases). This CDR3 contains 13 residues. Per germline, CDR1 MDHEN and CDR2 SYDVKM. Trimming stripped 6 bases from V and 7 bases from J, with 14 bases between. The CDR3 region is CASSPGGSHTQYF. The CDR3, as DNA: TGTGCCAGCAGCCCTGGAGGGTCACATACGCAGTATTTT. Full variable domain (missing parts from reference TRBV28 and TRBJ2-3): DVKVTQSSRYLVKRTGEKVFLECVQDMDHENMFWYRQDPGLGLRLIYFSYDVKMKEKGDIPEGYSVSREKKERFSLILESASTNQTSMYLCASSPGGSHTQYFGPGTRLTVL.

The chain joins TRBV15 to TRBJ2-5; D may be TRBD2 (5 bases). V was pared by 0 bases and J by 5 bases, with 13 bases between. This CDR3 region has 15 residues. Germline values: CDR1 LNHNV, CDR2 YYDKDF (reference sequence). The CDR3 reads CATSRDTRISETQYF. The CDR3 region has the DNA TGTGCCACCAGCAGAGATACTAGGATTTCGGAGACCCAGTACTTC. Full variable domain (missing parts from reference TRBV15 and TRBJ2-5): DAMVIQNPRYQVTQFGKPVTLSCSQTLNHNVMYWYQQKSSQAPKLLFHYYDKDFNNEADTPDNFQSRRPNTSFCFLDIRSPGLGDTAMYLCATSRDTRISETQYFGPGTRLLVL.

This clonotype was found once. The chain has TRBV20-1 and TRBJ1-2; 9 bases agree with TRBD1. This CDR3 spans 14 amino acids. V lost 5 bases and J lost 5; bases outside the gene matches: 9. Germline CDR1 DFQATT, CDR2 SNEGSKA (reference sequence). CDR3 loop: CSAYGTGMGYGYTF. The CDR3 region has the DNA TGCAGTGCTTACGGGACAGGGATGGGGTATGGCTACACCTTC.

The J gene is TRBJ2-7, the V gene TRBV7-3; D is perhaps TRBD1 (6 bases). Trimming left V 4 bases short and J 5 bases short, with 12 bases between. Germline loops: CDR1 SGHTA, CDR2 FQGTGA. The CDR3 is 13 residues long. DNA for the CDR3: TGTGCCAGCAGCTCCCGCCCAGGGGACGAGCAGTACTTC. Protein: CASSSRPGDEQYF.

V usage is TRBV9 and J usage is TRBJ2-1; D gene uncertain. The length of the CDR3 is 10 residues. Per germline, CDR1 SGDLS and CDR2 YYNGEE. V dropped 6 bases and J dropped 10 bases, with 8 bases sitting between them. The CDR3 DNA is TGTGCCAGCAAAGGTCTGGAGCAGTTCTTC. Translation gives CASKGLEQFF.

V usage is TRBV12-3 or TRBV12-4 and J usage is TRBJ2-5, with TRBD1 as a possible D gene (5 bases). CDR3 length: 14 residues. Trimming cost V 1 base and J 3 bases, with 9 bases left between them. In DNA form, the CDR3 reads TGTGCCAGCAGTTTAGGGACACAAAAAGAGACCCAGTACTTC. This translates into CASSLGTQKETQYF.